The 26 T cell receptor beta chains presented below share a single source sample, sequenced in a study of identifying expanded T cells in peripheral blood. Profiled with immunoSEQ multiplex PCR; TCRdb holds only in-frame clones, not every one. The sample has about 81,000 clones, around 83% seen once. The sequenced sample was blood. The receptors were sampled from a person aged 18 to 75 in good health.

V usage is TRBV20-1 and J usage is TRBJ2-7; D is uncertain. The V end lost 6 bases, the J end lost 4 bases, and 7 bases lay between the germline ends. This CDR3 is 10 amino acids long. Germline CDR1 is DFQATT and CDR2 is SNEGSKA (reference sequence). CDR3: CSAANYEQYF. CDR3 bases: TGCAGTGCGGCTAATTACGAGCAGTACTTC.

This chain's CDR3 is CASSLWGAGNTIYF. The CDR3 bases are TGTGCCAGCAGCTTGTGGGGGGCTGGAAACACCATATATTTT. The chain couples TRBV5-6 to TRBJ1-3; tentatively, D is TRBD1 (5 bases). With 1 base removed from V and 2 bases from J, the gap between germline ends came to 7 bases. From germline, CDR1 is SGHDT and CDR2 YYEEEE. The CDR3 covers 14 residues.

CDR3 nucleotide sequence: TGTGCCAGCAGCAAAGTCGCCAGTACCAACTATGGCTACACCTTC. The encoded protein is CASSKVASTNYGYTF. The rearrangement joins TRBV21-1 to TRBJ1-2; the DNA was not used to check the table's D call, TRBD1. TRBV21-1 is a pseudogene locus. The CDR3 consists of 15 residues.

The chain is built from TRBV5-1 and TRBJ2-5; 12 nucleotides agree with TRBD2. J lost 4 bases, V lost 0 bases, and 4 bases had no gene match. CDR3 length equals 16 residues. Germline assignment: CDR1 SGHRS and CDR2 YFSETQ. CDR3 amino acids: CASSLEWTSGTETQYF. The DNA for the CDR3 is TGCGCCAGCAGCTTGGAGTGGACTAGCGGGACAGAGACCCAGTACTTC.

This chain joins TRBV28 and TRBJ1-2, with D hard to call. V was shortened by 7 bases and J by 0 bases, with 12 bases between the two germline ends. The CDR3 length is 14 residues. The V gene's germline CDR1 is MDHEN and CDR2 SYDVKM. CDR3 nucleotide sequence: TGTGCCAGCACGCGACATTTGACTAACTATGGCTACACCTTC. It encodes CASTRHLTNYGYTF.

The V call is TRBV19, the J call TRBJ2-1; 7 positions agree with TRBD2. The V gene end was trimmed by 11 bases and the J gene end by 0 bases; junction bases not matched to a gene: 7. The germline V gene has CDR1 LNHDA and CDR2 SQIVND (reference sequence). This CDR3 has 14 amino acids. CDR3 region: CASQGGSSYNEQFF. The DNA for the CDR3 is TGTGCCTCTCAAGGCGGGAGCTCCTACAATGAGCAGTTCTTC.

CDR3 DNA: TGTGCCAGCAGCGGACAGGGACTAGCGGCCACAGATACGCAGTATTTT. This gives the protein CASSGQGLAATDTQYF. The chain couples TRBV9 to TRBJ2-3; 11 positions agree with TRBD2. Germline CDR1 reads SGDLS; CDR2 reads YYNGEE. This CDR3 spans 16 amino acids. The ends lost 3 bases at V and 2 bases at J; junction bases unmatched: 5. The variable domain in full, with the rest retrieved from reference TRBV9 and TRBJ2-3, is DSGVTQTPKHLITATGQRVTLRCSPRSGDLSVYWYQQSLDQGLQFLIQYYNGEERAKGNILERFSAQQFPDLHSELNLSSLELGDSALYFCASSGQGLAATDTQYFGPGTRLTVL.

The J gene is TRBJ1-3, the V gene TRBV6-1; 8 bases map to TRBD1. Unmatched junction bases numbered 10, after V lost 5 bases and J lost 7 bases. CDR3 length: 15 residues. The germline V gene encodes CDR1 MNHNS and CDR2 SASEGT. Here the CDR3 reads CASSSQTGEGNTIYF. The CDR3, as DNA: TGTGCCAGCAGTAGCCAGACAGGGGAGGGCAACACCATATATTTT.

The chain recombines TRBV9 with TRBJ2-1, with 7 bases lining up with TRBD1. The CDR3 is 14 amino acids. V was clipped by 4 bases and J by 6 bases; unmatched bases: 7. Looked up from germline, CDR1 is SGDLS and CDR2 is YYNGEE. Here the CDR3 DNA reads TGTGCCAGCAGCACCTGGGACAGCGGCAATGAGCAGTTCTTC. This sequence encodes CASSTWDSGNEQFF.

The V and J genes are TRBV6-5 and TRBJ2-1; the D gene is possibly TRBD1 (6 bases). Germline assignment: CDR1 MNHEY and CDR2 SVGAGI. This CDR3 is built from 13 residues. Trimming took 6 bases from V and 3 from J, leaving 9 bases between them. CDR3 residues: CASSRDIYNEQFF. CDR3 DNA: TGTGCCAGCAGCCGGGACATCTACAATGAGCAGTTCTTC.

The CDR3 region is CASSLADGLYTGELFF. In nucleotides, the CDR3 is TGTGCCAGCAGCTTAGCCGACGGACTCTACACCGGGGAGCTGTTTTTT. The chain recombines TRBV7-8 with TRBJ2-2; the D gene is possibly TRBD2 (5 bases). The CDR3 sequence is 16 residues long. The ends were cut back, 0 bases at V and 3 bases at J, with 11 bases in the middle. Germline lookup yields CDR1 SGHVS and CDR2 FQNEAQ.

The rearrangement uses TRBV30 and TRBJ2-1, with D possibly being TRBD1 (5 bases). V was shortened by 2 bases and J by 7 bases, with 15 bases between the two germline ends. The CDR3 contains 14 residues. From germline, CDR1 is GTSNPN and CDR2 SVGIG (reference sequence). The CDR3 DNA follows: TGTGCCTGGAGTTGGCAGGGCCAGGGTAATGAGCAGTTCTTC. Protein product: CAWSWQGQGNEQFF.

This rearrangement joins TRBV7-2 to TRBJ2-3; D is unresolved. Per germline, CDR1 SGHTA and CDR2 FQGNSA. The V end was cut by 1 base, the J end by 5 bases, with 13 bases between. The length of the CDR3 is 15 residues. The CDR3 region has the DNA TGTGCCAGCAGCTTAGTGGCCTCTAAGGGAGATACGCAGTATTTT. Residues: CASSLVASKGDTQYF.

In DNA, the CDR3 is TGTGCCAGCAGAATCAATGAGCAGTTCTTC. Its protein product is CASRINEQFF. The rearrangement uses TRBV2 and TRBJ2-1; no firm D call. The germline V gene encodes CDR1 SNHLY and CDR2 FYNNEI. The CDR3 consists of 10 residues. Between the trimmed V and J ends, which lost 6 bases and 6 bases, there was a span of 3 bases.

V is TRBV4-3 and J is TRBJ2-1; TRBD2 aligns across 10 bases. Unmatched junction bases numbered 6, after V lost 0 bases and J lost 10 bases. Germline V gives CDR1 LGHNA, CDR2 YSLEER. The CDR3 spans 15 residues. The DNA for the CDR3 is TGCGCCAGCAGCCAAGACAGCGGGAGGGCCTGGGAGCAGTTCTTC. Residues: CASSQDSGRAWEQFF.

V gene TRBV4-2 combines with J gene TRBJ2-3, with 12 bases that match TRBD2. Germline values: CDR1 LGHNA, CDR2 YNFKEQ. The V gene end was trimmed by 0 bases and the J gene end by 5 bases; junction bases not matched to a gene: 0. The CDR3 consists of 15 residues. The CDR3 DNA reads TGTGCCAGCAGCCAAGAACTAGCGGGGGGAGATACGCAGTATTTT. Translated: CASSQELAGGDTQYF.

The chain combines TRBV27 with TRBJ2-7; D may correspond to TRBD1 or TRBD2 (6 bases each). Deletions cut 0 bases from V and 2 bases from J, with 11 bases between. This CDR3 has 15 residues. Germline CDR1 MNHEY, CDR2 SMNVEV (reference sequence). The CDR3 nucleotides are TGTGCCAGCAGTTTATCGAGAGGGGGGACCTACGAGCAGTACTTC. It translates to CASSLSRGGTYEQYF.

The CDR3 DNA sequence: TGCGCCAGCAGCCAGGGACTAGCGGCGACCGGGGAGCTGTTTTTT. It codes for CASSQGLAATGELFF. This chain connects TRBV4-3 to TRBJ2-2, with 11 bases that match TRBD2. V dropped 3 bases and J dropped 5; count of bases not matched to a gene: 2. Germline V lookup: CDR1 LGHNA, CDR2 YSLEER. This CDR3 is 15 amino acids long.

V is TRBV19 and J is TRBJ1-5; D is unresolved. Germline V CDR1 and CDR2: LNHDA, SQIVND (reference sequence). This CDR3 spans 14 amino acids. With 4 bases removed from V and 6 bases from J, the gap between germline ends came to 13 bases. CDR3 region: CASSTLPPSQPQHF. In DNA, the CDR3 is TGTGCCAGTAGTACTCTACCCCCAAGTCAGCCCCAGCATTTT.

The V and J genes are TRBV11-2 and TRBJ1-5; no definite D call. Trimming cost V 1 base and J 0 bases, with 10 bases left between them. CDR3 length: 16 amino acids. Germline CDR1 and CDR2: SGHAT and FQNNGV. CDR3 residues: CASSLGIGFSNQPQHF. CDR3 nucleotides: TGTGCCAGCAGCTTAGGAATAGGATTTAGCAATCAGCCCCAGCATTTT.

DNA for the CDR3: TGTGCCAGCAGTGAGGGGTGGAACACTGAAGCTTTCTTT. It yields the protein CASSEGWNTEAFF. V gene TRBV2 combines with J gene TRBJ1-1; no definite D call. Deletions cut 3 bases from V and 1 base from J, with 6 bases between. The CDR3 consists of 13 residues. Looked up from germline, CDR1 is SNHLY and CDR2 is FYNNEI.

This sequence joins TRBV4-1 and TRBJ2-7; perhaps TRBD1 as D (6 bases). Germline CDR1 reads MGHRA; CDR2 reads YSYEKL. Trimming took off 4 bases at V and 5 bases at J, with 24 bases between the two ends. This CDR3 is built from 17 residues. The CDR3 bases are TGCGCCAGCAGCCTCCTCCCCCCACAGGGTGGGATGAACGAGCAGTACTTC. Amino acid sequence: CASSLLPPQGGMNEQYF.

V and J are TRBV28 and TRBJ1-2; 11 nucleotides align to TRBD1. Germline trimming cut 5 bases from V and 8 bases from J; bases unmatched to any gene: 10. CDR1 MDHEN and CDR2 SYDVKM come from the germline V gene. CDR3 length: 15 amino acids. CDR3 protein: CASSPQGQGAGGYTF. CDR3 coding DNA: TGTGCCAGCAGTCCCCAAGGACAGGGGGCTGGGGGCTACACCTTC.

The rearrangement uses TRBV5-5 and TRBJ2-7, with no clear D. The CDR3 loop spans 12 amino acids. The germline V gene has CDR1 SGHKS and CDR2 YYEKEE (reference sequence). V was clipped by 3 bases and J by 7 bases, with 11 bases between them. CDR3 region: CASSSPSREQYF. CDR3 in DNA: TGTGCCAGCAGCTCGCCATCCCGGGAGCAGTACTTC.

Only one count was recorded for this clone. V and J are TRBV19 and TRBJ1-5; 10 nucleotides match TRBD1. CDR1 and CDR2 (germline): LNHDA, SQIVND (reference sequence). With 4 bases clipped from V and 4 bases from J, the junction kept 4 bases outside the gene matches. The CDR3 is made up of 15 amino acids. Here the CDR3 reads CASSNPDRGNQPQHF. DNA of the CDR3: TGTGCCAGTAGTAATCCGGACAGGGGGAATCAGCCCCAGCATTTT. Complete variable domain (other parts from reference TRBV19 and TRBJ1-5): DGGITQSPKYLFRKEGQNVTLSCEQNLNHDAMYWYRQDPGQGLRLIYYSQIVNDFQKGDIAEGYSVSREKKESFPLTVTSAQKNPTAFYLCASSNPDRGNQPQHFGDGTRLSIL.

The chain couples TRBV25-1 to TRBJ1-2; D is undetermined. CDR3 length equals 16 residues. Trimming left V 1 base short and J 8 bases short, with 20 bases between. From germline, CDR1 is MGHDK and CDR2 SYGVNS. The CDR3 coding sequence is TGTGCCAGCAGTGAATCGGGCAGCCTACCCCGCGAGGGCTACACCTTC. It yields the protein CASSESGSLPREGYTF.